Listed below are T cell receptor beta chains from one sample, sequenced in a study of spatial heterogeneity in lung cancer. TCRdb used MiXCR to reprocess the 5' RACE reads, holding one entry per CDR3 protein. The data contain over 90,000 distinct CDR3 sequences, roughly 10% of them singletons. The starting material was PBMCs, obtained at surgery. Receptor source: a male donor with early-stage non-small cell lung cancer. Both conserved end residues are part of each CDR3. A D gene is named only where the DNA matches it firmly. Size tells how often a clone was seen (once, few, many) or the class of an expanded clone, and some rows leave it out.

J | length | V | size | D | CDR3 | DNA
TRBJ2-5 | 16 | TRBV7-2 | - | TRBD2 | CASSLATTSAIKTQYF | TGTGCCAGCAGCTTAGCGACGACTAGCGCTATCAAGACCCAGTACTTC
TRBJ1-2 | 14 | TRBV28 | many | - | CASSLQATYVGYTF | TGTGCCAGCAGTTTGCAGGCAACCTATGTCGGCTACACCTTC
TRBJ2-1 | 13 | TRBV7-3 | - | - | CASSPRRYNEQFF | TGTGCCAGCAGCCCCCGGCGCTACAATGAGCAGTTCTTC
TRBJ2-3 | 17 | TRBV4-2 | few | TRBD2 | CASSQVWSSGGADTQYF | TGTGCCAGCAGCCAAGTTTGGAGTAGCGGGGGGGCAGATACGCAGTATTTT
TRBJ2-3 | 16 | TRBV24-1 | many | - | CATSDFSAGSTDTQYF | TGTGCCACCAGTGATTTTTCGGCAGGAAGCACAGATACGCAGTATTTT
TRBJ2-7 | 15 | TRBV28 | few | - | CASSYQDTRSYEQYF | TGTGCCAGCAGTTATCAAGACACCAGATCCTACGAGCAGTACTTC
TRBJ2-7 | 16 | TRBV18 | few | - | CASSPPSGGLWAEQYF | TGTGCCAGCTCACCACCGAGCGGAGGTTTATGGGCCGAGCAGTACTTC
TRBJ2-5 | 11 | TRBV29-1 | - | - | CSGGAKETQYF | TGCAGCGGGGGGGCAAAAGAGACCCAGTACTTC
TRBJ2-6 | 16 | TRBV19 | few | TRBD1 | CASRKGQGSGANVLTF | TGTGCCAGCAGAAAGGGACAGGGCTCTGGGGCCAACGTCCTGACTTTC
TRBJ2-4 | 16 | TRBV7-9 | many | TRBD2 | CASSSKRGTGKNIQYF | TGTGCCAGCAGCTCAAAGCGGGGGACGGGCAAAAACATTCAGTACTTC
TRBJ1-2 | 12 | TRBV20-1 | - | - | CSAREDGDGYTF | TGCAGTGCTAGAGAAGATGGGGATGGCTACACCTTC
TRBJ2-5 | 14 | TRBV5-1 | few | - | CASSLMSDQETQYF | TGCGCCAGCAGCTTGATGTCAGACCAAGAGACCCAGTACTTC
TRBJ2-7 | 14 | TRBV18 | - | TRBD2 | CASSPGLVPHEQYF | TGTGCCAGCTCACCGGGACTAGTACCCCACGAGCAGTACTTC
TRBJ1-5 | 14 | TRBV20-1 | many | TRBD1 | CSAHDREGNQPQHF | TGCAGTGCTCATGACAGGGAGGGCAATCAGCCCCAGCATTTT
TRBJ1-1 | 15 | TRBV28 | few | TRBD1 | CASSLSGTGESEAFF | TGTGCCAGCAGTTTATCCGGGACAGGGGAGTCTGAAGCTTTCTTT